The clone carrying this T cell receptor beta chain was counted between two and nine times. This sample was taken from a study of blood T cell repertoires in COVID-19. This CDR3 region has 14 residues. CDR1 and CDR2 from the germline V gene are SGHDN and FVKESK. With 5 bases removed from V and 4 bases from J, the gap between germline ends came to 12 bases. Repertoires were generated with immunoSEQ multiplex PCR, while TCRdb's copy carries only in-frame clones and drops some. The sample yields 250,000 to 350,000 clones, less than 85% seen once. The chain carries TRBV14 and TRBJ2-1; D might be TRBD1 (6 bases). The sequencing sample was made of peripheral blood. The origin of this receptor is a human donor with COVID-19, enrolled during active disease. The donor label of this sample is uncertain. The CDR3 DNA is TGTGCCAGCAGCACAGGGACCTTTTACAATGAGCAGTTCTTC. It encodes CASSTGTFYNEQFF.